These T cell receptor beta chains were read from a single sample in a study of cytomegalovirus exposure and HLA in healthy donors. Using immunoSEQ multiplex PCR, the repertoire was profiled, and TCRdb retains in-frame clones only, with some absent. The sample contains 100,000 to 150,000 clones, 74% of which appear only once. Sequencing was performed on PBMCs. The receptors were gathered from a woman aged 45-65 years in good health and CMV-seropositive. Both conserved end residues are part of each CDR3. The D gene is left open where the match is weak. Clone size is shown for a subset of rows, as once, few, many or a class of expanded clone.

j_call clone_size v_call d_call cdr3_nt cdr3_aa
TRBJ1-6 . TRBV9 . TGTGCCAGCAGTCTAGGTGGGTTCCAGACGGGATCACCCCTCCACTTT CASSLGGFQTGSPLHF
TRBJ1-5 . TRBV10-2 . TGCGCCAGCAAAAAGTCCATAAGCCTATATCAGCCCCAGCATTTT CASKKSISLYQPQHF
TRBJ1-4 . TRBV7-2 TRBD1 TGTGCCAGCAGCCAATCCGGGACAGAGCGCGAAAAACTGTTTTTT CASSQSGTEREKLFF
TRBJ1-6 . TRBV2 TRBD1 TGTGCCAGAGCGTCAGACAGGGACTCACCCCTCCACTTT CARASDRDSPLHF
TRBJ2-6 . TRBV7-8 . TGTGCCAGCAGCTACCGACAGACTGGGGCCAACGTCCTGACTTTC CASSYRQTGANVLTF
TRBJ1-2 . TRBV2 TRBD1 TGTGCCAGCAGTGAAGCGGGGACAGGGCACCGATATGGCTACACCTTC CASSEAGTGHRYGYTF
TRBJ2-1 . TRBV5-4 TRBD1 TGTGCCAGCACAAATAGACAGGGAAGGTCCTACAATGGGCAGTTCTTC CASTNRQGRSYNGQFF
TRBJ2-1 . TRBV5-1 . TGCGCCAGCAGCCCCGGGACTCCCCTCAATGAGCAGTTCTTC CASSPGTPLNEQFF
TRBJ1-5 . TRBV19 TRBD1 TGTGCCAGTAGGGGACAGGGGCCACGTCAGCCCCAGCATTTT CASRGQGPRQPQHF
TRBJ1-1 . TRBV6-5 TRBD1 TGTGCCAGCAGTTCCCAAGGACAGGGCACTGAAGCTTTCTTT CASSSQGQGTEAFF
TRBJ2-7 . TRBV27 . TGTGCCAGCAGTTTCTTCTTCGGGTCCTTCTACGAGCAGTACTTC CASSFFFGSFYEQYF
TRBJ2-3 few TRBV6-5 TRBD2 TGTGCCCGCAGTTACGAGCGGGGGGGCAGCACAGATACGCAGTATTTT CARSYERGGSTDTQYF
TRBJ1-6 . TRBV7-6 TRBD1 TGTGCCAGCAGCTCCGACAGGGATTATAATTCACCCCTCCACTTT CASSSDRDYNSPLHF
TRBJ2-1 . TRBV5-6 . TGTGCCAGCAGCTTGGCTCACAATGAGCAGTTCTTC CASSLAHNEQFF
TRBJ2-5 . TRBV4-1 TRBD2 TGCGCCAGCAGCCAAGGAAGATCGACTAGCGCGGCTGAGACCCAGTACTTC CASSQGRSTSAAETQYF
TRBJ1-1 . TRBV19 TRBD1 TGTGCCACCAAAGACAGGGCCACTGAAGCTTTCTTT CATKDRATEAFF
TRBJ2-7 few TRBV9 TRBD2 TGTGCCAGCAGCCGCGGGGGGGAGAAGGTGAGCGGGCAGTACTTC CASSRGGEKVSGQYF
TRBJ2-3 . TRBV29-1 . TGCAGCGTTGTAACAGCCCTATCCACAGATACGCAGTATTTT CSVVTALSTDTQYF
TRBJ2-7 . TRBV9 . TGTGCCAGCAGCGCCTCCGGGACATCCTTCTACGAGCAGTACTTC CASSASGTSFYEQYF
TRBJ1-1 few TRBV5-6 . TGTGCCAGCAGCTTTATGGGGCACAGAAATGGTTTCTTT CASSFMGHRNGFF
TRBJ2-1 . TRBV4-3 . TGCGCCAGCAGCCAGGCCGCAGGGCGGGAGCAGTTCTTC CASSQAAGREQFF
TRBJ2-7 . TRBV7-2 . TGTGCCAGCAGCTCCGGGATATCCTACGAGCAGTACTTC CASSSGISYEQYF
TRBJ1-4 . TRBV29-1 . TGCAGCGTTGGAGGGGAGGGGAGAGGTGAAAAACTGTTTTTT CSVGGEGRGEKLFF
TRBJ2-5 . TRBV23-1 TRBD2 TGCGCCAGCAGTCAATCATGGGGGGGATTCCAAGAGACCCAGTACTTC CASSQSWGGFQETQYF
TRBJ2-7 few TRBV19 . TGTGCCAGTAGTATGGACAGCACCTACGAGCAGTACTTC CASSMDSTYEQYF
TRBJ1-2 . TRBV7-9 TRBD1 TGTGCCAGCAGCCAGGGACAGCGGCGCGGCTACACCTTC CASSQGQRRGYTF
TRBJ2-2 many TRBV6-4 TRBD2 TGTGCCAGCAGCGATAGCGGGACCACCGGGGAGCTGTTTTTT CASSDSGTTGELFF
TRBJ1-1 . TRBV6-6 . TGTGCCAGCAGTTACGGCCGGACTCAAATCTTT CASSYGRTQIF
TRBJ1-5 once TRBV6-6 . TGTGCCAGCAGCCTCGCCGATGGCGGACAGCCCCAGCATTTT CASSLADGGQPQHF
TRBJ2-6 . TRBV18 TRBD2 TGTGCCCGCTCACGGGAGGGTGTCTCTGGGGCCAACGTCCTGACTTTC CARSREGVSGANVLTF
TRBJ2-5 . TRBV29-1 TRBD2 TGCAGCGTTGGGCTAGCGGGGGCCCAAGAGACCCAGTACTTC CSVGLAGAQETQYF
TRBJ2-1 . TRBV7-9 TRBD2 TGTGCCAGCAGCAGATGGACTAGCGGGGGCGGCTCCTACAATGAGCAGTTCTTC CASSRWTSGGGSYNEQFF
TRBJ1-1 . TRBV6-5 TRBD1 TGTGCCAGCAGTTATCGCGGACAGGGGGCGAGGATTGAAGCTTTCTTT CASSYRGQGARIEAFF
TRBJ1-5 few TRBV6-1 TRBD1 TGTGCCAGCAGAGGGACAGGGTTGCAGCCCCAGCATTTT CASRGTGLQPQHF
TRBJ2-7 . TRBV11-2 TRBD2 TGTGCCAGCAGCTGGGAGGGTGGGTACTACGAGCAGTACTTC CASSWEGGYYEQYF
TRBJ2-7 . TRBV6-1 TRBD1 TGTGCCAGCAGCGCCTCCCGGGACAGGGGTCACGAGCAGTACTTC CASSASRDRGHEQYF
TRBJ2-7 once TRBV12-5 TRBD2 TGTGCTGGAAAGCGGGGGGCCTGCCACGAGCAGTACTTC CAGKRGACHEQYF
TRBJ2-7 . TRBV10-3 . TGTGCCATCAGTGGGGCAGGACAAGGCTACGAGCAGTACTTC CAISGAGQGYEQYF
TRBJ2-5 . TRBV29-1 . TGCAGCGTTGGGCGGACTACGCAAGAGACCCAGTACTTC CSVGRTTQETQYF
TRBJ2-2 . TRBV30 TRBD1 TGTGCCTGGAGTCCCCTTAAGGAACAGGGGGGCAAGACCGGGGAGCTGTTTTTT CAWSPLKEQGGKTGELFF
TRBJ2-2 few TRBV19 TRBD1 TGTGCCAGTAGTCCTCCCGGGACAGGGGGGACCGGGGAGCTGTTTTTT CASSPPGTGGTGELFF
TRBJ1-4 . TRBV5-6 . TGTGCCAGCAGCTCGGACACAGGAGGGGATGAAAAACTGTTTTTT CASSSDTGGDEKLFF
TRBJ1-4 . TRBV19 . TGTGCCAGTGGTATAGGGGCAGGGGATGAAAAACTGTTTTTT CASGIGAGDEKLFF
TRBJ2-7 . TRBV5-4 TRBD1 TGTGCCAGCAGCGTAGACAGGGGAGGCTCCTACGAGCAGTACTTC CASSVDRGGSYEQYF
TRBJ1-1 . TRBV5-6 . TGTGCCAGCAGCTTGGTAGGGGCCGAGAACACTGAAGCTTTCTTT CASSLVGAENTEAFF
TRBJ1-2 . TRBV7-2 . TGTGCCAGCAGCTCGGGGGAGGGTCGGAACTATGGCTACACCTTC CASSSGEGRNYGYTF
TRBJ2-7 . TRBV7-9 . TGTTCCAGCAGCTATCGGGGATTAGGCTACGAGCAGTACTTC CSSSYRGLGYEQYF
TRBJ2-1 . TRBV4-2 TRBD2 TGTGCCAGCAGCCAAGCTGGGGGGGGGATTGGAAATGAGCAGTTCTTC CASSQAGGGIGNEQFF